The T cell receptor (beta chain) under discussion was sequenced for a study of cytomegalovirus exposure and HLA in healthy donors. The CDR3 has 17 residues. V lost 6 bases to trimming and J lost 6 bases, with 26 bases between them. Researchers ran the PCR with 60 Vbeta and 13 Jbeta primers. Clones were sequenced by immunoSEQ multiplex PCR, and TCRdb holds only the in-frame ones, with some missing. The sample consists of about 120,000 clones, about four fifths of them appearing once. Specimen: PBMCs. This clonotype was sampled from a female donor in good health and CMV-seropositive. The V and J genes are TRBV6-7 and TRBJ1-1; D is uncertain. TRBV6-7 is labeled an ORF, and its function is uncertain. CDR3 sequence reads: CASSPPARPKRRAEAFF. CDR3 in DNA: TGTGCCAGCAGCCCACCGGCTCGCCCTAAACGGAGGGCTGAAGCTTTCTTT.